This TCR beta chain was identified in a study of blood T cell repertoires in COVID-19. Study information: T cells, B-cell-depleted T cells, or PBMCs supplied cDNA or gDNA.

The CDR3 is 13 amino acids. Looked up from germline, CDR1 is DFQATT and CDR2 is SNEGSKA (reference sequence). The ends were cut back, 3 bases at V and 5 bases at J, with 13 bases in the middle. The authors' processing: Estimation of nucleated cell counts was performed using reference gene primer amplification. Profiled with immunoSEQ multiplex PCR; TCRdb holds only in-frame clones, not every one. That table is the source of V, J and clone size, and D and trimming were worked out from the DNA. The sample records about 64,000 clones, about 79% being singletons. Sequencing input: peripheral blood. This sequence originates from a woman aged 55-70 years with acute or convalescent COVID-19. This chain joins TRBV20-1 and TRBJ2-5; TRBD1 might be the D (6 bases). CDR3 amino acids: CSASPGTGETQYF. The CDR3 DNA is TGCAGTGCTAGTCCGGGTACAGGGGAGACCCAGTACTTC.